This TCR beta chain was obtained from a study of cytomegalovirus exposure and HLA in healthy donors. A multiplex PCR was run with 60 Vbeta primers and 13 Jbeta primers. Libraries were prepared by immunoSEQ multiplex PCR; TCRdb keeps only in-frame clonotypes and omits some of them. The profile shows 200,000 to 250,000 clones, around four fifths of them singletons. The TCR originated in a boy aged 2-15 years in good health and CMV-seronegative. The source material was PBMCs.

For the CDR3, the DNA is TGTGCCAGCAGCGTGGACAGTGTCTACGAGCAGTACTTC. It encodes CASSVDSVYEQYF. The chain is built from TRBV6-5 and TRBJ2-7; TRBD1 is a possible D gene (6 bases). The CDR3 is 13 amino acids. Germline values: CDR1 MNHEY, CDR2 SVGAGI. V was pared by 6 bases and J by 3 bases, with 12 bases between.